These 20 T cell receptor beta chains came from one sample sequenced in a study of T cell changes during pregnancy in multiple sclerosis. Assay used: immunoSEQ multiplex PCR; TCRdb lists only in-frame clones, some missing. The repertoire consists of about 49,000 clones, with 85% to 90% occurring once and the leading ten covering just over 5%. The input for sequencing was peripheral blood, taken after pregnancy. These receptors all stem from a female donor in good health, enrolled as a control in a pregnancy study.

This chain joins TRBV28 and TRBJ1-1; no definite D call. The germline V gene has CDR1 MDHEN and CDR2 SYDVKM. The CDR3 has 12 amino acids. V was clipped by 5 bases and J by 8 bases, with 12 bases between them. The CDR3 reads CASSGPTGEAFF. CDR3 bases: TGTGCCAGCAGTGGTCCCACGGGGGAAGCTTTCTTT.

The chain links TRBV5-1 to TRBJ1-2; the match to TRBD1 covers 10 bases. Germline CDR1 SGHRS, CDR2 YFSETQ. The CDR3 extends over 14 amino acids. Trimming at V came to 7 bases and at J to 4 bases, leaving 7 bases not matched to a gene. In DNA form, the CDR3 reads TGCGCCAGCGCCGGGACAGGGGACTCCTATGGCTACACCTTC. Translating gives CASAGTGDSYGYTF.

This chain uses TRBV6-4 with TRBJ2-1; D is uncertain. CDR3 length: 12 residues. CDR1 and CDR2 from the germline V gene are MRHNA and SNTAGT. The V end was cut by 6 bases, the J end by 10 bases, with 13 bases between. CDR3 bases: TGTGCCAGCAGGATGGGCAGTGGAGAGCAGTTCTTC. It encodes CASRMGSGEQFF.

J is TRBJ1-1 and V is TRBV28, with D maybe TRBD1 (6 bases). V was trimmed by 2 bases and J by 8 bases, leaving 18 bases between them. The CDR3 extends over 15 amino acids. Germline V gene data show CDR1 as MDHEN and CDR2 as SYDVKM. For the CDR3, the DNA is TGTGCCAGCAGTTTACAGTTCGGGGGGCTTGGGGAAGCTTTCTTT. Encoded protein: CASSLQFGGLGEAFF.

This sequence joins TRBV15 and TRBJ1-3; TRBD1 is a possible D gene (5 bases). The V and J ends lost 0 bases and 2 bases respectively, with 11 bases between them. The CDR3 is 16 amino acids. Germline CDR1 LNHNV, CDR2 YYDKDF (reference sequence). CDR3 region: CATSRDTEQAGNTIYF. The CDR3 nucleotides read TGTGCCACCAGCAGAGATACGGAACAGGCTGGAAACACCATATATTTT.

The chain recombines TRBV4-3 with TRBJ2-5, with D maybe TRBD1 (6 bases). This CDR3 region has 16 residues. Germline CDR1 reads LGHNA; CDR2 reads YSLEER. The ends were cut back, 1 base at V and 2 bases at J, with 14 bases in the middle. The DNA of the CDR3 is TGCGCCAGCAGCCAAGGGGGAACAGGGAAACAAGAGACCCAGTACTTC. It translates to CASSQGGTGKQETQYF.

The CDR3 loop is CASSPKLRIGNTIYF. The DNA of the CDR3 is TGTGCCAGCAGCCCTAAACTTCGAATTGGAAACACCATATATTTT. This rearrangement joins TRBV7-9 to TRBJ1-3; no reliable D call. The V gene lost 5 bases and the J gene lost 3 bases, with 14 bases spanning the gap. In germline, CDR1 is SEHNR, CDR2 FQNEAQ (reference sequence). This CDR3 is 15 amino acids long. Based on the CDR3 plus reference TRBV7-9 and TRBJ1-3, the full variable domain is DTGVSQNPRHKITKRGQNVTFRCDPISEHNRLYWYRQTLGQGPEFLTYFQNEAQLEKSRLLSDRFSAERPKGSFSTLEIQRTEQGDSAMYLCASSPKLRIGNTIYFGEGSWLTVV.

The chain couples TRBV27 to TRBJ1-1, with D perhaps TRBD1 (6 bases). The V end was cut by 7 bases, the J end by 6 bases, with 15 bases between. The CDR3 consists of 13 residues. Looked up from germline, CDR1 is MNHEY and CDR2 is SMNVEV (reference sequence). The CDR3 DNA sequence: TGTGCCAGCATCCCACAGGGACAAGCTGAAGCTTTCTTT. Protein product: CASIPQGQAEAFF.

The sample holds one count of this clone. The CDR3 DNA reads as TGCAGTGCTCGGGACAGGCGCTACACCTTC. This encodes CSARDRRYTF. The chain carries TRBV20-1 and TRBJ1-2, with 8 bases lining up with TRBD1. CDR3 length equals 10 residues. The J segment lost 9 bases and the V segment lost 5 bases, leaving 2 bases of the junction unmatched. Germline V gives CDR1 DFQATT, CDR2 SNEGSKA (reference sequence).

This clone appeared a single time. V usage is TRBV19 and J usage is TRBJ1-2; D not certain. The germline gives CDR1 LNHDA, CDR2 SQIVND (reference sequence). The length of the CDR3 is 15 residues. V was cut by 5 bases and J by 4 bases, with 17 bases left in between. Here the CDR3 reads CASSPRAVATYGYTF. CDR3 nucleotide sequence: TGTGCCAGTAGTCCGCGTGCGGTAGCTACCTATGGCTACACCTTC. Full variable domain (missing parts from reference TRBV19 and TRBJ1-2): DGGITQSPKYLFRKEGQNVTLSCEQNLNHDAMYWYRQDPGQGLRLIYYSQIVNDFQKGDIAEGYSVSREKKESFPLTVTSAQKNPTAFYLCASSPRAVATYGYTFGSGTRLTVV.

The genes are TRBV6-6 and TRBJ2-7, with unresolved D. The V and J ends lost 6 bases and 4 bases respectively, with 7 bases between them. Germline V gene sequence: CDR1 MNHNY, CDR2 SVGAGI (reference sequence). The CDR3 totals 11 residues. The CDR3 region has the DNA TGTGCCAGCAGCCATTCATACGAGCAGTACTTC. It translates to CASSHSYEQYF.

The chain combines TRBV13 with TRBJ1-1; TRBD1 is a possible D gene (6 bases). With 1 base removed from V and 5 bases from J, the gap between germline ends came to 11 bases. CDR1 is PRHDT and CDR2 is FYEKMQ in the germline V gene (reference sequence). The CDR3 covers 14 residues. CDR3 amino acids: CASSLAGVKTEAFF. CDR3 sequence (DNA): TGTGCCAGCAGCTTAGCAGGGGTTAAAACTGAAGCTTTCTTT.

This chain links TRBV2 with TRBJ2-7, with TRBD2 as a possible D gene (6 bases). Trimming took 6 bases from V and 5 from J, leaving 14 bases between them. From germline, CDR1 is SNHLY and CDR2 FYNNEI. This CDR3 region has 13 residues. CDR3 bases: TGTGCCAGCAGCCAGGGACTGGCGAACGAGCAGTACTTC. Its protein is CASSQGLANEQYF. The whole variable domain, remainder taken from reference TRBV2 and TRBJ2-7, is EPEVTQTPSHQVTQMGQEVILRCVPISNHLYFYWYRQILGQKVEFLVSFYNNEISEKSEIFDDQFSVERPDGSNFTLKIRSTKLEDSAMYFCASSQGLANEQYFGPGTRLTVT.

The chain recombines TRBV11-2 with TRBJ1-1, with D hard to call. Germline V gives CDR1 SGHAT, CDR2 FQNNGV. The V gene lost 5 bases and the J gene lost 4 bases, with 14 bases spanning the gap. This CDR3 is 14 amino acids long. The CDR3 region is CASSPVGSGTEAFF. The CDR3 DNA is TGTGCCAGCAGCCCGGTTGGGTCAGGCACTGAAGCTTTCTTT.

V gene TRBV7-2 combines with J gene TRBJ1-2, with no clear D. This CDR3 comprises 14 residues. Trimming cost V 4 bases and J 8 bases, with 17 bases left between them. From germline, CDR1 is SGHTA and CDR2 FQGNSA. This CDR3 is CASSSPQRVYGYTF. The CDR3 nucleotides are TGTGCCAGCAGCTCCCCCCAGAGGGTGTACGGCTACACCTTC.

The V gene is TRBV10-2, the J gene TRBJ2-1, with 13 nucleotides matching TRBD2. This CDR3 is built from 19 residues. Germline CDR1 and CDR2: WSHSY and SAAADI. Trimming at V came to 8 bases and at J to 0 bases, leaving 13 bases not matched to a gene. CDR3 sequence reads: CASAPGGTSGVSSYNEQFF. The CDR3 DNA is TGCGCCAGCGCCCCAGGGGGGACTAGCGGGGTTAGCTCCTACAATGAGCAGTTCTTC.

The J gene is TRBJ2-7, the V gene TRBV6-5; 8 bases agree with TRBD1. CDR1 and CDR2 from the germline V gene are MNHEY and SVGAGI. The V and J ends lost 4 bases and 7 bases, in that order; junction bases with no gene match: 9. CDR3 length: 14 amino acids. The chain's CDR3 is CASSWDRINTEQYF. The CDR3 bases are TGTGCCAGCAGTTGGGACAGGATCAATACGGAGCAGTACTTC.

For the CDR3, the DNA is TGTGCCAGCAGCCCACTAGGGGGCCTTGTGATGGAGACCCAGTACTTC. Residues: CASSPLGGLVMETQYF. The V call is TRBV5-6, the J call TRBJ2-5; the match to TRBD1 covers 7 bases. J gave up 5 bases and V 4 bases, and 14 bases lay outside the gene matches. Germline V lookup: CDR1 SGHDT, CDR2 YYEEEE. The CDR3 has 16 residues.

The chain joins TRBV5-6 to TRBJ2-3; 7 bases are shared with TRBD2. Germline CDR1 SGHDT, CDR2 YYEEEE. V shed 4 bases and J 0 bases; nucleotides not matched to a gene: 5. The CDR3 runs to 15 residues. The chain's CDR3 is CASSRAGTSTDTQYF. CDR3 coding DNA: TGTGCCAGCAGCCGAGCGGGGACTAGCACAGATACGCAGTATTTT.

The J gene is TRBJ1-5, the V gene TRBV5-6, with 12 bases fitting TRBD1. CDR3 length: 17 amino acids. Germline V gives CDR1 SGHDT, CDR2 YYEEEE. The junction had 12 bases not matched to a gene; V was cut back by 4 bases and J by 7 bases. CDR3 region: CASSAAGTGGFGQPQHF. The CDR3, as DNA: TGTGCCAGCAGCGCGGCAGGGACAGGGGGCTTTGGGCAGCCCCAGCATTTT.